This record concerns one T cell receptor (beta chain) sequence. The protocol was immunoSEQ multiplex PCR, while the TCRdb copy is restricted to in-frame clones and leaves out a portion. The data show 64,000 or so clones, approximately 85% seen once. The sample is drawn from a study of blood T cell repertoires in COVID-19. The CDR3 contains 15 residues. Losses at the gene ends were 3 bases for V and 12 bases for J; bases not matched to a gene: 11. Germline V gene data show CDR1 as SGHRS and CDR2 as YFSETQ. The sequencing sample was made of peripheral blood. The clonotype was recovered from a human donor in a cohort sampled during active COVID-19. This chain connects TRBV5-1 to TRBJ2-1, with 11 bases lining up with TRBD1. Here the CDR3 reads CASSSSGTGGSLQFF. CDR3 nucleotides: TGCGCCAGCAGCTCCTCCGGGACAGGGGGAAGCTTGCAGTTCTTC.